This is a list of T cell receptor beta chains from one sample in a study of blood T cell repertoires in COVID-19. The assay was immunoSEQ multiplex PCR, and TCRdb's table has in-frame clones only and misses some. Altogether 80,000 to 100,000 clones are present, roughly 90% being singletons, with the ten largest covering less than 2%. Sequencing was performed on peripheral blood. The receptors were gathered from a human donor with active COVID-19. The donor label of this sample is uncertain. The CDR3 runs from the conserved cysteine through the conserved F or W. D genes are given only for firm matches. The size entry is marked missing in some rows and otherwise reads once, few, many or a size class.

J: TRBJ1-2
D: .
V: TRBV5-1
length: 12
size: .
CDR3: CACGRADIGYTF
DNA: TGCGCCTGTGGGCGGGCGGATATTGGCTACACCTTC

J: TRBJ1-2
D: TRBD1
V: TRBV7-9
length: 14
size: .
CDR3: CASSPERTGYGYTF
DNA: TGTGCCAGCAGCCCAGAGAGGACAGGCTATGGCTACACCTTC

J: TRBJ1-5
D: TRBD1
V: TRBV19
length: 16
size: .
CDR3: CASSTPMDREDQPQHF
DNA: TGTGCCAGTAGTACGCCAATGGACAGGGAGGACCAGCCCCAGCATTTT

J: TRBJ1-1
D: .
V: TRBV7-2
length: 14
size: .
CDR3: CASSPHTLNTEAFF
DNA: TGTGCCAGCAGCCCCCACACCCTGAACACTGAAGCTTTCTTT

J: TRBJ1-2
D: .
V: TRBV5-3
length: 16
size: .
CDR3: CARSLGQGGPPYGYTF
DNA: TGTGCCAGAAGCTTGGGTCAGGGAGGGCCCCCCTATGGCTACACCTTC

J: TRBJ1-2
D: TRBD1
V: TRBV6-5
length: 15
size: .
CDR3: CASSRTTGMNYGYTF
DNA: TGTGCCAGCAGTAGAACGACAGGGATGAACTATGGCTACACCTTC

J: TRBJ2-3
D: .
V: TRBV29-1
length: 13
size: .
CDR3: CSVGLGATDTQYF
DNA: TGCAGCGTTGGTCTGGGGGCCACAGATACGCAGTATTTT

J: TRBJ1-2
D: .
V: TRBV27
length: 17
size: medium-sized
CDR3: CASSLTKYDGANYGYTF
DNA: TGTGCCAGCAGTTTGACCAAATATGACGGAGCTAACTATGGCTACACCTTC

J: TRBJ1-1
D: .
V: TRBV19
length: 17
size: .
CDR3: CASSIWSIGERSTEAFF
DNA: TGTGCCAGTAGTATATGGAGTATCGGGGAAAGGAGCACTGAAGCTTTCTTT

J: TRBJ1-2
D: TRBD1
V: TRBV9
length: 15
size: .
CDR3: CASSFRVGQDYGYTF
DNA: TGTGCCAGCAGCTTCAGAGTGGGACAGGACTATGGCTACACCTTC

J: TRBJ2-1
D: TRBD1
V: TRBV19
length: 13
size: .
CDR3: CASSLDRVGEQFF
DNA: TGTGCCAGTAGTCTAGACAGGGTTGGAGAGCAGTTCTTC

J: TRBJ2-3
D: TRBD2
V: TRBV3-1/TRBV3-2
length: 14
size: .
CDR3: CASSRGLASDTQYF
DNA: TGTGCCAGCAGCAGAGGACTAGCATCAGATACGCAGTATTTT

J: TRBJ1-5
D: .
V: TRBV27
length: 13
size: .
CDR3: CASTQTGGQPQHF
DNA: TGTGCCAGCACACAAACGGGGGGTCAGCCCCAGCATTTT

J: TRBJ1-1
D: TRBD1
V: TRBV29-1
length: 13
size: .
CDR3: CSEGRTGVTEAFF
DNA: TGCAGCGAGGGACGGACAGGGGTGACTGAAGCTTTCTTT

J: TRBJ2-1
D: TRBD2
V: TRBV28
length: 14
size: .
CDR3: CASSPGLAGDEQFF
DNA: TGTGCCAGCAGTCCTGGACTAGCGGGGGATGAGCAGTTCTTC

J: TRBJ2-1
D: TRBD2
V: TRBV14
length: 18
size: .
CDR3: CASSQDSSGVVTYNEQFF
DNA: TGTGCCAGCAGCCAAGATTCTAGCGGGGTGGTGACCTACAATGAGCAGTTCTTC

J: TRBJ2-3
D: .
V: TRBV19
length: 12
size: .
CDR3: CASSISRDTQYF
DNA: TGTGCCAGTAGTATATCTAGAGATACGCAGTATTTT

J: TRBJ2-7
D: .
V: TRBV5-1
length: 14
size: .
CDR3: CASSLPTESYEQYF
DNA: TGCGCCAGCAGCTTGCCAACAGAGTCCTACGAGCAGTACTTC

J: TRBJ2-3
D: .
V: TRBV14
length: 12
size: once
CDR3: CASSQEPRTQYF
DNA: TGTGCCAGCAGCCAAGAACCCCGGACGCAGTATTTT

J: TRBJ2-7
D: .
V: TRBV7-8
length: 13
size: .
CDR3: CASSLEENYEQYF
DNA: TGTGCCAGCAGCTTAGAGGAGAACTACGAGCAGTACTTC

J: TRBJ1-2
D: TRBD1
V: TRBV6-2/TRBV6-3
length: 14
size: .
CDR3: CASSYPQTGEGYTF
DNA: TGTGCCAGCAGTTACCCTCAGACAGGGGAAGGCTACACCTTC

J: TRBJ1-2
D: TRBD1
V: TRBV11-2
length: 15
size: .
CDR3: CASSSLTGVDYGYTF
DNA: TGTGCCAGCAGCTCCTTAACAGGGGTGGACTATGGCTACACCTTC

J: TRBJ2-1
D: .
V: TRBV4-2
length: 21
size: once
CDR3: CASSQDWRPGLGRAGGNEQFF
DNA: TGTGCCAGCAGCCAAGATTGGAGACCCGGTCTCGGGCGGGCAGGAGGCAATGAGCAGTTCTTC

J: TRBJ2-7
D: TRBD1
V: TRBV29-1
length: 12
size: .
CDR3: CSARTGPYEQYF
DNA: TGCAGCGCAAGGACAGGCCCCTACGAGCAGTACTTC

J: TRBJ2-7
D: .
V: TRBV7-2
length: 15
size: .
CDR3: CASSLGPGGPYEQYF
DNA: TGTGCCAGCAGCTTAGGTCCAGGGGGGCCCTACGAGCAGTACTTC

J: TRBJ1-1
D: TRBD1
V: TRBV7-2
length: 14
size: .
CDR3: CASSNQGGNTEAFF
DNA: TGTGCCAGCAGCAACCAGGGGGGGAACACTGAAGCTTTCTTT

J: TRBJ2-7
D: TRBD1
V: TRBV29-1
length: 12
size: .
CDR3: CSGLQGPYEQYF
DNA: TGCAGCGGATTACAGGGGCCCTACGAGCAGTACTTC

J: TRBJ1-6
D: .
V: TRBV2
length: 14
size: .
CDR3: CASSGSYPNSPLHF
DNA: TGTGCCAGCAGTGGTTCCTACCCTAATTCACCCCTCCACTTT

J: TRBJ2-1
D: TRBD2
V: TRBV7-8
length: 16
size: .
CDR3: CASSSLAGGIYNEQFF
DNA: TGTGCCAGCAGCTCATTAGCGGGGGGGATCTACAATGAGCAGTTCTTC

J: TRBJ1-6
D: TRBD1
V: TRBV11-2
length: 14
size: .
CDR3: CASSMNRGNSPLHF
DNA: TGTGCCAGCAGCATGAACAGGGGAAATTCACCCCTCCACTTT

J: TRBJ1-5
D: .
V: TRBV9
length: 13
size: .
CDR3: CASSGQNNQPQHF
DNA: TGTGCCAGCAGCGGACAGAACAATCAGCCCCAGCATTTT

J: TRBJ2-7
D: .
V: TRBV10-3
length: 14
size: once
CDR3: CATSSQGQSYEQYF
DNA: TGTGCCACCAGTTCCCAGGGCCAATCCTACGAGCAGTACTTC

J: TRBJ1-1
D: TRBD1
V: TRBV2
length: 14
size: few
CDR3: CASSKGQGATEAFF
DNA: TGTGCCAGCAGTAAAGGACAGGGGGCGACTGAAGCTTTCTTT

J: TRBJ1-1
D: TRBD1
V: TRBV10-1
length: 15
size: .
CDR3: CASSESGTGNTEAFF
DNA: TGCGCCAGCAGTGAATCCGGGACAGGGAACACTGAAGCTTTCTTT

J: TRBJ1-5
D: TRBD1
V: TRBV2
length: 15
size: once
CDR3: CASSFDRGYNQPQHF
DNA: TGTGCCAGCAGTTTCGACAGGGGCTACAATCAGCCCCAGCATTTT

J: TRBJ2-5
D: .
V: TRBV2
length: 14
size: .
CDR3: CASRRTESQETQYF
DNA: TGTGCCAGCAGGAGGACAGAATCTCAAGAGACCCAGTACTTC

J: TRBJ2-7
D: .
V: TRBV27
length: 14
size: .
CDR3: CASSQTGSGYEQYF
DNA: TGTGCCAGCAGTCAAACAGGGTCCGGGTACGAGCAGTACTTC

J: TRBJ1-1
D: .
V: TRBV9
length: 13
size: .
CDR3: CASSPQKGAEAFF
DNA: TGTGCCAGCAGCCCCCAAAAGGGGGCTGAAGCTTTCTTT

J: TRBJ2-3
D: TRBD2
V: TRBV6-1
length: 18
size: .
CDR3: CASSELAGGFLRTDTQYF
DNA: TGTGCCAGCAGTGAACTAGCGGGGGGCTTCCTGCGCACAGATACGCAGTATTTT

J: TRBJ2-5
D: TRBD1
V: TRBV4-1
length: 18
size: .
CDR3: CASSQVTLGDRYQETQYF
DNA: TGCGCCAGCAGCCAAGTGACACTGGGGGACAGATACCAAGAGACCCAGTACTTC